Below are 32 T cell receptor beta chains sequenced from a single sample in a study of OX40 agonist ivuxolimab in advanced cancers. Libraries were prepared by immunoSEQ multiplex PCR; TCRdb keeps only in-frame clonotypes and omits some of them. The sample lists tens of thousands of clones; roughly nine tenths were seen once. Sample: CD4+ or CD8+ T cells sorted from blood, taken in a trial of the OX40 agonist ivuxolimab. The receptors originated from an adult with an advanced solid tumor such as melanoma, head and neck, liver or kidney cancer.

The chain is built from TRBV6-6 and TRBJ1-1, with D unresolved. This CDR3 is built from 12 residues. Germline CDR1 reads MNHNY; CDR2 reads SVGAGI (reference sequence). V was clipped by 2 bases and J by 4 bases, with 5 bases between them. The chain's CDR3 is CASSYMGTEAFF. The DNA for the CDR3 is TGTGCCAGCAGTTACATGGGCACTGAAGCTTTCTTT.

The chain recombines TRBV7-8 with TRBJ2-2, with D perhaps matching TRBD1 (6 bases). In germline, CDR1 is SGHVS, CDR2 FQNEAQ. Deletions cut 1 base from V and 6 bases from J, with 12 bases between. This CDR3 contains 15 residues. DNA for the CDR3: TGTGCCAGCAGCTTAGGATGGACAGTGGCCGGGGAGCTGTTTTTT. Translation gives CASSLGWTVAGELFF. Supplemented by reference TRBV7-8 and TRBJ2-2, the full variable domain reads GAGVSQSPRYKVAKRGQDVALRCDPISGHVSLFWYQQALGQGPEFLTYFQNEAQLDKSGLPSDRFFAERPEGSVSTLKIQRTQQEDSAVYLCASSLGWTVAGELFFGEGSRLTVL.

The V gene is TRBV6-5, the J gene TRBJ2-1, with D possibly being TRBD2 (7 bases). This CDR3 is 16 amino acids long. With 2 bases removed from V and 6 bases from J, the gap between germline ends came to 17 bases. CDR1 is MNHEY, CDR2 SVGAGI, per germline. The CDR3 DNA sequence: TGTGCCAGCAGTTACCGCGGGGGCCCCCCTTCCAATGAGCAGTTCTTC. Encoded protein: CASSYRGGPPSNEQFF.

This sequence joins TRBV7-8 and TRBJ2-7; a possible D gene is TRBD1 (5 bases). From germline, CDR1 is SGHVS and CDR2 FQNEAQ. The CDR3 length is 13 residues. V was trimmed by 5 bases and J by 3 bases, leaving 11 bases between them. CDR3 amino acids: CASSEGEGYEQYF. The CDR3 region has the DNA TGTGCCAGCAGCGAAGGGGAAGGCTACGAGCAGTACTTC.

The gene calls are TRBV28 and TRBJ2-3; D is uncertain. Trimming stripped 8 bases from V and 7 bases from J, with 13 bases between. This CDR3 spans 12 amino acids. CDR1 is MDHEN, CDR2 SYDVKM, per germline. The CDR3 DNA is TGTGCCAGCGTTACTACTGGGAATACGCAGTATTTT. Residues: CASVTTGNTQYF.

This chain connects TRBV6-1 to TRBJ2-1; 8 nucleotides match TRBD1. This CDR3 is 16 amino acids long. Trimming took 4 bases from V and 0 from J; bases not matched to a gene: 5. Germline CDR1 is MNHNS and CDR2 is SASEGT. CDR3 residues: CASSAQGASSYNEQFF. Written as DNA, the CDR3 is TGTGCCAGCAGTGCCCAGGGGGCGAGCTCCTACAATGAGCAGTTCTTC.

V gene TRBV5-4 combines with J gene TRBJ1-2, with 11 bases that match TRBD1. The CDR3 covers 15 residues. Trimming took 4 bases from V and 3 from J; bases not matched to a gene: 5. In germline, CDR1 is SGHNT, CDR2 YYREEE (reference sequence). The CDR3 bases are TGTGCCAGCAGCCGGACAGGGGGCGCCTACTATGGCTACACCTTC. It translates to CASSRTGGAYYGYTF.

The chain has TRBV5-6 and TRBJ2-5; D not certain. Between the trimmed V and J ends, which lost 2 bases and 0 bases, there was a span of 11 bases. The CDR3 runs to 15 residues. Germline CDR1 is SGHDT and CDR2 is YYEEEE. The CDR3 region has the DNA TGTGCCAGCAGCTTTAGCAGCGCGTACCAAGAGACCCAGTACTTC. Protein sequence: CASSFSSAYQETQYF.

This chain connects TRBV30 to TRBJ1-4; 7 positions match TRBD1. V gave up 1 base and J gave up 2 bases; unmatched junction bases: 1. The CDR3 length is 14 residues. Looked up from germline, CDR1 is GTSNPN and CDR2 is SVGIG (reference sequence). The CDR3 region has the DNA TGTGCCTGGAGTGGGGGACAGACTAATGAAAAACTGTTTTTT. Residues: CAWSGGQTNEKLFF.

The chain links TRBV6-5 to TRBJ2-5; D is unclear. The germline CDR1 and CDR2 sequences are MNHEY and SVGAGI. V lost 0 bases and J 4 bases, leaving 9 bases between the germline ends. The CDR3 runs to 14 residues. CDR3 sequence reads: CASSYSGRPETQYF. CDR3 nucleotide sequence: TGTGCCAGCAGTTACTCGGGCAGGCCAGAGACCCAGTACTTC.

The chain recombines TRBV27 with TRBJ2-1; 9 nucleotides agree with TRBD2. This CDR3 comprises 16 residues. The V gene's germline CDR1 is MNHEY and CDR2 SMNVEV (reference sequence). V was clipped by 3 bases and J by 5 bases; unmatched bases: 8. CDR3 in amino acids: CASSFLLAGADNEQFF. Written as DNA, the CDR3 is TGTGCCAGCAGTTTCCTTTTAGCGGGGGCTGACAATGAGCAGTTCTTC.

The chain links TRBV7-2 to TRBJ1-3; D not resolved. V lost 5 bases and J 4 bases, leaving 18 bases between the germline ends. CDR1 is SGHTA and CDR2 is FQGNSA in the germline V gene. The CDR3 totals 16 residues. This chain's CDR3 is CASSHELSLGGNTIYF. The CDR3 DNA is TGTGCCAGCAGCCACGAACTTTCCCTGGGCGGAAACACCATATATTTT.

This chain links TRBV7-8 with TRBJ1-4, with TRBD1 matching 7 bases. This CDR3 has 16 residues. Losses at the gene ends were 4 bases for V and 10 bases for J; bases not matched to a gene: 15. CDR1 and CDR2 (germline): SGHVS, FQNEAQ. The CDR3, as DNA: TGTGCCAGCAGCTCCCCCTATGAGGGGGCGATAGGAAAACTGTTTTTT. Its protein product is CASSSPYEGAIGKLFF.

The chain recombines TRBV7-2 with TRBJ2-7; no clear D gene. CDR3 length: 14 residues. Germline lookup yields CDR1 SGHTA and CDR2 FQGNSA. Trimming cost V 6 bases and J 5 bases, with 17 bases left between them. This CDR3 reads CASSPRAVPHEQYF. CDR3 nucleotides: TGTGCCAGCAGTCCCCGGGCGGTCCCCCACGAGCAGTACTTC. The full variable domain, its missing parts supplied by reference TRBV7-2 and TRBJ2-7, is GAGVSQSPSNKVTEKGKDVELRCDPISGHTALYWYRQSLGQGLEFLIYFQGNSAPDKSGLPSDRFSAERTGGSVSTLTIQRTQQEDSAVYLCASSPRAVPHEQYFGPGTRLTVT.

The chain is built from TRBV7-2 and TRBJ1-5; 8 bases are shared with TRBD1. The germline CDR1 and CDR2 sequences are SGHTA and FQGNSA. V was clipped by 6 bases and J by 4 bases; unmatched bases: 8. This CDR3 has 15 amino acids. The CDR3 region is CASRLDRVPNQPQHF. The CDR3 DNA sequence: TGTGCCAGCAGACTGGACAGGGTCCCGAATCAGCCCCAGCATTTT.

This clone was picked up one time. This chain connects TRBV5-4 to TRBJ2-1; 9 bases match TRBD1. Germline V gene data show CDR1 as SGHNT and CDR2 as YYREEE (reference sequence). The CDR3 extends over 13 amino acids. Losses at the gene ends were 5 bases for V and 8 bases for J; bases not matched to a gene: 5. The CDR3 DNA is TGTGCCAGCAGAACGACAGGGGGGGATGAGCAGTTCTTC. Protein product: CASRTTGGDEQFF.

Only a few counts were recorded for this clone. The chain links TRBV28 to TRBJ1-5; D not certain. Germline V gene sequence: CDR1 MDHEN, CDR2 SYDVKM. The CDR3 extends over 15 amino acids. V dropped 2 bases and J dropped 6 bases, with 14 bases sitting between them. Here the CDR3 DNA reads TGTGCCAGCAGTTTAATAGGGTTGGGCAGTCAGCCCCAGCATTTT. It yields the protein CASSLIGLGSQPQHF.

The CDR3 here is CASSLQTGIYEQYF. In DNA, the CDR3 is TGTGCCAGCAGCCTACAGACAGGGATCTACGAGCAGTACTTC. The chain carries TRBV11-3 and TRBJ2-7; 7 nucleotides align to TRBD1. The CDR3 runs 14 residues. Germline loops: CDR1 SGHNT, CDR2 YENEEA. Trimming removed 5 bases from V and 3 bases from J; junction bases left unmatched: 7.

This chain connects TRBV5-1 to TRBJ2-5, with D uncertain. Germline assignment: CDR1 SGHRS and CDR2 YFSETQ. The ends were cut back, 2 bases at V and 5 bases at J, with 13 bases in the middle. This CDR3 contains 14 residues. CDR3 protein: CASSFDPPVETQYF. In DNA, the CDR3 is TGCGCCAGCAGCTTTGACCCTCCGGTGGAGACCCAGTACTTC. The variable domain in full, completed from reference TRBV5-1 and TRBJ2-5, reads KAGVTQTPRYLIKTRGQQVTLSCSPISGHRSVSWYQQTPGQGLQFLFEYFSETQRNKGNFPGRFSGRQFSNSRSEMNVSTLELGDSALYLCASSFDPPVETQYFGPGTRLLVL.

This clone was seen a single time. This rearrangement joins TRBV6-1 to TRBJ1-1; no clear D gene. Germline CDR1 is MNHNS and CDR2 is SASEGT. Trimming cost V 1 base and J 1 base, with 10 bases left between them. The CDR3 spans 15 residues. CDR3 DNA: TGTGCCAGCAGTGAAGGTAGGAGAGGGAACACTGAAGCTTTCTTT. Translating gives CASSEGRRGNTEAFF.

This chain joins TRBV7-2 and TRBJ2-7; TRBD1 matches 7 bases. The V segment lost 6 bases and the J segment 6 bases; nucleotides outside the gene matches: 5. The CDR3 is 12 amino acids. Per the germline V gene, CDR1 is SGHTA and CDR2 is FQGNSA. The CDR3 loop reads CASSSTGAEQYF. The CDR3 bases are TGTGCCAGCAGTTCCACAGGGGCCGAGCAGTACTTC. The full variable domain, its missing parts supplied by reference TRBV7-2 and TRBJ2-7, is GAGVSQSPSNKVTEKGKDVELRCDPISGHTALYWYRQSLGQGLEFLIYFQGNSAPDKSGLPSDRFSAERTGGSVSTLTIQRTQQEDSAVYLCASSSTGAEQYFGPGTRLTVT.

CDR3 protein: CASSEAKGRDTEAFF. The CDR3 bases are TGTGCCAGCAGTGAAGCGAAGGGGCGGGACACTGAAGCTTTCTTT. The chain couples TRBV6-1 to TRBJ1-1, with D perhaps TRBD1 (5 bases). The CDR3 runs 15 residues. Germline values: CDR1 MNHNS, CDR2 SASEGT. The V end lost 0 bases, the J end lost 3 bases, and 11 bases lay between the germline ends.

This clone was seen once. V gene TRBV5-1 combines with J gene TRBJ2-1; 8 bases are a match to TRBD1. V trimming: 4 bases; J trimming: 7 bases; junction bases outside the gene matches: 13. Germline-derived CDR1 and CDR2 are SGHRS and YFSETQ. The CDR3 spans 16 residues. The CDR3 coding sequence is TGCGCCAGCAGCCCGCAGGGGGCGCCCTCGGGGAATGAGCAGTTCTTC. Its protein product is CASSPQGAPSGNEQFF.

This chain links TRBV5-8 with TRBJ1-5, with 9 positions matching TRBD1. V lost 4 bases to trimming and J lost 4 bases; unmatched junction nucleotides: 9. The CDR3 length is 16 residues. CDR1 and CDR2 from the germline V gene are SGHTS and YDEGEE. The CDR3 DNA sequence: TGTGCCAGCAGCCCGCGGACAGGGGAACGGAATCAGCCCCAGCATTTT. Its translation is CASSPRTGERNQPQHF. Full variable domain (rest looked up from reference TRBV5-8 and TRBJ1-5): EAGVTQSPTHLIKTRGQQATLRCSPISGHTSVYWYQQALGLGLQFLLWYDEGEERNRGNFPPRFSGRQFPNYSSELNVNALELEDSALYLCASSPRTGERNQPQHFGDGTRLSIL.

The genes are TRBV6-1 and TRBJ2-7; no firm D call. Per the germline V gene, CDR1 is MNHNS and CDR2 is SASEGT. Deletions cut 5 bases from V and 4 bases from J, with 6 bases between. This CDR3 is built from 11 residues. CDR3 residues: CASSPSYEQYF. The CDR3 DNA reads TGTGCCAGCAGTCCCTCGTACGAGCAGTACTTC.

The CDR3: CASSYKGMNTEAFF. The CDR3, as DNA: TGTGCCAGCAGTTACAAGGGAATGAACACTGAAGCTTTCTTT. The chain combines TRBV6-6 with TRBJ1-1; D unclear. Germline lookup yields CDR1 MNHNY and CDR2 SVGAGI (reference sequence). V lost 2 bases and J 0 bases, leaving 7 bases between the germline ends. The CDR3 consists of 14 residues.

V gene TRBV28 combines with J gene TRBJ1-4, with D unclear. Germline loops: CDR1 MDHEN, CDR2 SYDVKM. Trimming cost V 4 bases and J 6 bases, with 3 bases left between them. The CDR3 loop spans 11 amino acids. CDR3 sequence (DNA): TGTGCCAGCAGTTGGCATGAAAAACTGTTTTTT. This encodes CASSWHEKLFF.

The chain uses TRBV6-6 and TRBJ1-2, with unresolved D. Trimming removed 2 bases at V and 0 bases at J, with 7 bases between. Germline CDR1 and CDR2: MNHNY and SVGAGI (reference sequence). This CDR3 region has 14 residues. The CDR3 DNA reads TGTGCCAGCAGTTACGTCTCTTCTAACTATGGCTACACCTTC. It translates to CASSYVSSNYGYTF.

The chain combines TRBV9 with TRBJ2-2, with D unresolved. The V gene lost 0 bases and the J gene lost 8 bases, with 8 bases spanning the gap. CDR3 length: 13 amino acids. Germline lookup yields CDR1 SGDLS and CDR2 YYNGEE. The CDR3 bases are TGTGCCAGCAGCGTAGAACAGTTTGGGGAGCTGTTTTTT. It encodes CASSVEQFGELFF. The whole variable domain, filled in from reference TRBV9 and TRBJ2-2, reads DSGVTQTPKHLITATGQRVTLRCSPRSGDLSVYWYQQSLDQGLQFLIQYYNGEERAKGNILERFSAQQFPDLHSELNLSSLELGDSALYFCASSVEQFGELFFGEGSRLTVL.

This clone has only a few counts. CDR3: CASSQNTEAFF. CDR3 in DNA: TGTGCCAGCAGCCAGAACACTGAAGCTTTCTTT. V and J are TRBV2 and TRBJ1-1, with unresolved D. V was shortened by 6 bases and J by 1 base, with 3 bases between the two germline ends. This CDR3 has 11 amino acids. CDR1 is SNHLY, CDR2 FYNNEI, per germline.

This clone was counted only a few times. The V gene is TRBV7-8, the J gene TRBJ1-5, with D maybe TRBD1 (5 bases). The CDR3 contains 13 residues. Germline values: CDR1 SGHVS, CDR2 FQNEAQ. The V end was cut by 4 bases, the J end by 11 bases, with 15 bases between. The CDR3 loop reads CASSSRDRGTQHF. The CDR3 coding sequence is TGTGCCAGCAGCTCCAGAGACAGAGGGACCCAGCATTTT.

V usage is TRBV19 and J usage is TRBJ2-3; D uncertain. The V gene's germline CDR1 is LNHDA and CDR2 SQIVND (reference sequence). This CDR3 has 11 residues. V was pared by 11 bases and J by 0 bases, with 6 bases between. CDR3 protein: CASRSTDTQYF. In DNA, the CDR3 is TGTGCCTCCCGGAGCACAGATACGCAGTATTTT.